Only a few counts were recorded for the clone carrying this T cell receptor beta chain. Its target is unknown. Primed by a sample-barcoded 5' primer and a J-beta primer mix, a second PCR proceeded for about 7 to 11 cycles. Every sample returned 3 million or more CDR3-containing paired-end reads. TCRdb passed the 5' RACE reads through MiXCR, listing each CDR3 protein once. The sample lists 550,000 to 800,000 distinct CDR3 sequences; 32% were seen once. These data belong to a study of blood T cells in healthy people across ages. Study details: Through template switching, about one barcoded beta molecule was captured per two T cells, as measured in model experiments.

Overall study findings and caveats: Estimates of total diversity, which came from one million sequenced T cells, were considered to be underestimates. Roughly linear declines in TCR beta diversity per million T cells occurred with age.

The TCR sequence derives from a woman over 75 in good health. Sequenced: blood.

DNA for the CDR3: TGTGCCAGCTCACCGGGGGCTACAGGGGCCTCCTACGAGCAGTACTTC. Translated, it gives CASSPGATGASYEQYF. V usage is TRBV18 and J usage is TRBJ2-7; 7 positions agree with TRBD1. Germline V gene data show CDR1 as KGHSH and CDR2 as LQKENI. V lost 3 bases, J lost 0 bases, and 8 bases stayed unmatched. CDR3 length: 16 amino acids.